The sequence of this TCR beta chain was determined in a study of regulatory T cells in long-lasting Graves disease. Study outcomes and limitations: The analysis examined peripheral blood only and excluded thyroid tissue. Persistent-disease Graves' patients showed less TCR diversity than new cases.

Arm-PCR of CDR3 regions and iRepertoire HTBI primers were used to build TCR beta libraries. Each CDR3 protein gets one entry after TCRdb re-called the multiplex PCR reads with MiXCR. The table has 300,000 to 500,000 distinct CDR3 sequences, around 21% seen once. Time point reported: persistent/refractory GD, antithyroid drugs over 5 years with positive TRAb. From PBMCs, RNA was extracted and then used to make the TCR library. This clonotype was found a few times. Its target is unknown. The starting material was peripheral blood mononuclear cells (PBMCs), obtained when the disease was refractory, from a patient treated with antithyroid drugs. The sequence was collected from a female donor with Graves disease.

CDR3 amino acids: CASSLAISGRAPGTQYF. In DNA form, the CDR3 reads TGTGCCAGCAGCTTGGCGATTAGCGGGAGGGCCCCGGGGACCCAGTACTTC. This rearrangement joins TRBV5-6 to TRBJ2-5; 11 bases are a match to TRBD2. V lost 0 bases and J lost 7; bases outside the gene matches: 11. The CDR3 has 17 residues. Germline lookup yields CDR1 SGHDT and CDR2 YYEEEE. Filled out from reference TRBV5-6 and TRBJ2-5, the complete variable domain reads DAGVTQSPTHLIKTRGQQVTLRCSPKSGHDTVSWYQQALGQGPQFIFQYYEEEERQRGNFPDRFSGHQFPNYSSELNVNALLLGDSALYLCASSLAISGRAPGTQYFGPGTRLLVL.